What follows is one T cell receptor (beta chain) and its context. The data originate from a study of blood T cell repertoires in COVID-19. Study background: Specimens from acute and convalescent COVID-19 originated in the United States, Italy and Spain.

The repertoire was sequenced with immunoSEQ multiplex PCR; TCRdb's copy has only in-frame clones and lacks some. The sample holds 210,000 or so clones, about nine tenths seen once. This sequence was found in a man between 35 and 55 years old with acute or convalescent COVID-19. The sample was peripheral blood.

The CDR3 DNA sequence: TGTGCCAGCAGCCGCAATTCGGGACTAGCGTCAGAGACCCAGTACTTC. It encodes CASSRNSGLASETQYF. The chain carries TRBV7-6 and TRBJ2-5; 10 bases fit TRBD2. V was pared by 5 bases and J by 4 bases, with 10 bases of the junction left unmatched. The length of the CDR3 is 16 residues. From germline, CDR1 is SGHVS and CDR2 FNYEAQ.